The present T cell receptor beta chain was sequenced within a study of spatial heterogeneity in lung cancer. Background on the study: The study consistently detected more beta-chain than alpha-chain sequences. In raw reads, more than nine appearances on average were recorded for each unique TCR and UMI combination. Study-level results: The study found ubiquitous expanded tumor TCRs in blood more at resection than follow-up.

The germline CDR1 and CDR2 sequences are MNHEY and SVGEGT. The CDR3 totals 11 residues. Trimming shortened V by 2 bases and J by 10 bases, and 8 bases separated the two germline ends. This sample's time point: sample taken at primary tumor resection. Unsorted whole RNA of tumor, nontumor lung or frozen PBMC was sequenced. In the library, each TCR cDNA molecule bore its own unique molecular identifier. Each CDR3 protein gets one entry after TCRdb re-called the 5' RACE reads with MiXCR. The sample contains 45,000 to 65,000 distinct CDR3 sequences, more than 6.5% of which appear only once. This clonotype was seen repeatedly, ten times or more. Its specificity is not known.

The clonotype originates from a female donor with early-stage non-small cell lung cancer. Sequences were derived from PBMCs, sampled at surgery. The chain couples TRBV6-2 or TRBV6-3 to TRBJ1-2; D possibly corresponds to TRBD1 (6 bases). The CDR3 spells CASSYHRVYTF. In DNA form, the CDR3 reads TGTGCCAGCAGTTACCACAGGGTCTACACCTTC.